The entry below describes one T cell receptor (beta chain). The junction and the germline gene differ at one end; a read error may be behind it. The sample belongs to a study of blood T cell repertoires in COVID-19. Study-level background: Samples came from the United States, Italy and Spain, spanning acute and convalescent COVID-19. T cells, B-cell-depleted T cells, or PBMCs supplied cDNA or gDNA.

Germline values: CDR1 LNHDA, CDR2 SQIVND (reference sequence). CDR3 size: 14 residues. Here immunoSEQ multiplex PCR was the method, and the copy in TCRdb shows in-frame clones only, minus some. The sample has about 310,000 clones, more than 75% seen once. The chain recombines TRBV19 with TRBJ1-6; 7 nucleotides match TRBD1. The source of this sequence is a woman aged 45-65 years who had recovered from COVID-19. What was sequenced was peripheral blood. CDR3 sequence reads: CASSTGADNSPLHF. The CDR3 region has the DNA TGTGCCAGCAGTACAGGGGCCGACAATTCACCCCTCCACTTT.